The next 20 T cell receptor beta chains were all read from a single sample in a study of shared clonotypes between healthy human individuals. Sequencing used immunoSEQ multiplex PCR; TCRdb keeps in-frame clones, though not all of them. The sample lists about 2 million clones, around 95% occurring once. Material: naive CD4+ T cells sorted from blood. The subset was: CD45RA+ positively selected. These TCRs come from a man between 18 and 29 years old in good health.

The chain combines TRBV10-3 with TRBJ2-7; 11 positions match TRBD2. CDR1 ENHRY and CDR2 SYGVKD come from the germline V gene. The length of the CDR3 is 18 residues. Trimming at V came to 3 bases and at J to 2 bases, leaving 12 bases not matched to a gene. In DNA form, the CDR3 reads TGTGCCATCAGTGATACCGGGACTAGCGGTAATAACCCCTACGAGCAGTACTTC. It yields the protein CAISDTGTSGNNPYEQYF.

The chain couples TRBV14 to TRBJ1-6; no definite D call. The CDR3 runs 15 residues. V lost 4 bases, J lost 4 bases, and 11 bases lay in between. The germline V gene encodes CDR1 SGHDN and CDR2 FVKESK. DNA of the CDR3: TGTGCCAGCAGCCGAAAAGAACAGTATAATTCACCCCTCCACTTT. Amino acids: CASSRKEQYNSPLHF.

The chain is built from TRBV6-4 and TRBJ2-2; perhaps TRBD1 as D (6 bases). From germline, CDR1 is MRHNA and CDR2 SNTAGT. Trimming took 6 bases from V and 1 from J, leaving 9 bases between them. The CDR3 spans 14 residues. The CDR3: CASRTGQNTGELFF. The CDR3 DNA reads TGTGCCAGCAGAACGGGACAGAACACCGGGGAGCTGTTTTTT.

This chain uses TRBV5-1 with TRBJ2-5; TRBD2 aligns across 12 bases. The CDR3 consists of 15 residues. Germline CDR1 reads SGHRS; CDR2 reads YFSETQ. The junction had 1 base not matched to a gene; V was cut back by 2 bases and J by 2 bases. In nucleotides, the CDR3 is TGCGCCAGCAGCTTCGGACTAGCGGGGCAAGAGACCCAGTACTTC. This sequence encodes CASSFGLAGQETQYF.

The chain recombines TRBV13 with TRBJ2-3; unclear D gene. This CDR3 spans 15 amino acids. From germline, CDR1 is PRHDT and CDR2 FYEKMQ (reference sequence). Trimming removed 3 bases at V and 2 bases at J, with 12 bases between. The CDR3 is CASSFAGGDTDTQYF. The CDR3 DNA follows: TGTGCCAGCAGCTTCGCTGGTGGGGACACAGATACGCAGTATTTT.

The chain links TRBV7-2 to TRBJ1-5; no firm D call. CDR3 size: 15 residues. Germline V gene data show CDR1 as SGHTA and CDR2 as FQGNSA. Trimming shortened V by 1 base and J by 0 bases, and 7 bases separated the two germline ends. The CDR3 loop reads CASSLDPSSNQPQHF. CDR3 nucleotide sequence: TGTGCCAGCAGCTTAGATCCGAGTAGCAATCAGCCCCAGCATTTT.

V and J are TRBV5-1 and TRBJ1-2, with a possible D match to TRBD1 (6 bases). Trimming removed 4 bases from V and 0 bases from J, with 16 bases in between. This CDR3 comprises 16 residues. Germline values: CDR1 SGHRS, CDR2 YFSETQ. The CDR3 sequence is CASSPGQPRTNYGYTF. The DNA of the CDR3 is TGCGCCAGCAGCCCTGGACAGCCCCGAACTAACTATGGCTACACCTTC. The entire variable domain, with the rest obtained from reference TRBV5-1 and TRBJ1-2, is as follows: KAGVTQTPRYLIKTRGQQVTLSCSPISGHRSVSWYQQTPGQGLQFLFEYFSETQRNKGNFPGRFSGRQFSNSRSEMNVSTLELGDSALYLCASSPGQPRTNYGYTFGSGTRLTVV.

The chain joins TRBV6-6 to TRBJ2-2, with D uncertain. V lost 6 bases and J lost 0, with 14 bases in between. Germline assignment: CDR1 MNHNY and CDR2 SVGAGI (reference sequence). The CDR3 runs to 16 residues. The CDR3, as DNA: TGTGCCAGCAGCCCCGTGGCGGCGCCGAACACCGGGGAGCTGTTTTTT. Protein: CASSPVAAPNTGELFF.

V and J are TRBV6-1 and TRBJ1-5; no clear D gene. This CDR3 comprises 13 residues. Germline CDR1 and CDR2: MNHNS and SASEGT. Trimming took 6 bases from V and 0 from J, leaving 6 bases between them. CDR3: CASRPYSNQPQHF. The CDR3, as DNA: TGTGCCAGCAGACCCTATAGCAATCAGCCCCAGCATTTT.

This chain connects TRBV5-6 to TRBJ1-2; 7 nucleotides agree with TRBD1. Trimming took 1 base from V and 6 from J; bases not matched to a gene: 9. The CDR3 consists of 15 residues. Germline V lookup: CDR1 SGHDT, CDR2 YYEEEE. CDR3 DNA sequence: TGTGCCAGCAGCTTGCGATCGCGGGACAGAGATGGCTACACCTTC. Its translation: CASSLRSRDRDGYTF.

This CDR3 is CASSRGRANEKLFF. DNA of the CDR3: TGTGCCAGCAGTAGGGGACGGGCTAATGAAAAACTGTTTTTT. The chain couples TRBV6-5 to TRBJ1-4; perhaps TRBD1 as D (5 bases). Germline lookup yields CDR1 MNHEY and CDR2 SVGAGI. V was pared by 5 bases and J by 3 bases, with 10 bases between. CDR3 size: 14 residues.

For this clone: This specimen includes other DNA sequences encoding the same CDR3. The V gene is TRBV30, the J gene TRBJ1-1, with TRBD1 as a possible D gene (5 bases). Trimming removed 0 bases at V and 4 bases at J, with 9 bases between. CDR1 is GTSNPN and CDR2 is SVGIG in the germline V gene (reference sequence). CDR3 size: 13 residues. The CDR3 protein is CAWSVGRGTEAFF. In nucleotides, the CDR3 is TGTGCCTGGAGTGTTGGGAGGGGCACTGAAGCTTTCTTT. Full variable domain (outside the CDR3, taken from reference TRBV30 and TRBJ1-1): SQTIHQWPATLVQPVGSPLSLECTVEGTSNPNLYWYRQAAGRGLQLLFYSVGIGQISSEVPQNLSASRPQDRQFILSSKKLLLSDSGFYLCAWSVGRGTEAFFGQGTRLTVV.

This clone was detected once. The rearrangement uses TRBV5-6 and TRBJ2-7; D is perhaps TRBD2 (6 bases). The germline CDR1 and CDR2 sequences are SGHDT and YYEEEE. The V end was cut by 5 bases, the J end by 6 bases, with 12 bases between. The CDR3 spans 12 residues. The CDR3 here is CASRFFGGEQYF. The CDR3 DNA reads TGTGCCAGCAGGTTCTTCGGGGGCGAGCAGTACTTC.

V usage is TRBV6-1 and J usage is TRBJ2-1; the match to TRBD1 covers 12 bases. The germline gives CDR1 MNHNS, CDR2 SASEGT. The CDR3 totals 14 residues. J gave up 4 bases and V 6 bases, and 1 base lay outside the gene matches. CDR3 residues: CASRGQGAYNEQFF. The CDR3 DNA sequence: TGTGCCAGCAGGGGACAGGGGGCTTACAATGAGCAGTTCTTC.

The rearrangement links TRBV7-9 to TRBJ1-1, with D tentatively TRBD1 (6 bases). V dropped 8 bases and J dropped 0 bases, with 16 bases sitting between them. The CDR3 is 15 amino acids. The germline gives CDR1 SEHNR, CDR2 FQNEAQ (reference sequence). CDR3 protein: CASRPARGLNTEAFF. In DNA, the CDR3 is TGTGCCAGCCGCCCTGCGCGGGGGCTGAACACTGAAGCTTTCTTT.

The chain joins TRBV2 to TRBJ1-1; perhaps TRBD1 as D (5 bases). V shed 6 bases and J shed 3 bases, with 11 bases lying between them. The CDR3 sequence is 13 residues long. Germline CDR1 SNHLY, CDR2 FYNNEI. The CDR3 region is CASSWGRDTEAFF. In DNA form, the CDR3 reads TGTGCCAGCAGCTGGGGGAGGGACACTGAAGCTTTCTTT.

This clone was counted once. This chain links TRBV5-6 with TRBJ2-7; D not resolved. From germline, CDR1 is SGHDT and CDR2 YYEEEE. The CDR3 has 13 residues. V dropped 4 bases and J dropped 5 bases, with 13 bases sitting between them. The CDR3 nucleotides read TGTGCCAGCAGCCCCCCCAATGATAACGAGCAGTACTTC. Protein product: CASSPPNDNEQYF.

The chain couples TRBV18 to TRBJ1-5, with TRBD1 as a possible D gene (5 bases). The germline gives CDR1 KGHSH, CDR2 LQKENI. The CDR3 totals 16 residues. Trimming removed 2 bases at V and 0 bases at J, with 11 bases between. CDR3 protein: CASSPSRDASNQPQHF. CDR3 coding DNA: TGTGCCAGCTCACCAAGTAGGGACGCTAGCAATCAGCCCCAGCATTTT.

The chain carries TRBV29-1 and TRBJ2-7; TRBD2 might be the D (6 bases). The CDR3 extends over 18 amino acids. Trimming pared 2 bases from V and 2 bases from J, leaving 25 bases between. CDR1 SQVTM and CDR2 ANQGSEA come from the germline V gene. CDR3 DNA: TGCAGCGTTGAAAAGGAGGGGATCCGCCCTAGCCGAGCCTACGAGCAGTACTTC. It is translated as CSVEKEGIRPSRAYEQYF.

This rearrangement joins TRBV9 to TRBJ2-1; TRBD2 might be the D (5 bases). Per the germline V gene, CDR1 is SGDLS and CDR2 is YYNGEE. V was pared by 0 bases and J by 8 bases, with 15 bases between. The CDR3 spans 15 residues. The CDR3 sequence: CASSVEAARPHEQFF. CDR3 nucleotides: TGTGCCAGCAGCGTAGAAGCGGCCAGGCCCCATGAGCAGTTCTTC. Full variable domain (rest looked up from reference TRBV9 and TRBJ2-1): DSGVTQTPKHLITATGQRVTLRCSPRSGDLSVYWYQQSLDQGLQFLIQYYNGEERAKGNILERFSAQQFPDLHSELNLSSLELGDSALYFCASSVEAARPHEQFFGPGTRLTVL.